The present T cell receptor beta chain was sequenced within a study of cytomegalovirus exposure and HLA in healthy donors. Study-wide points: Presence/absence results assume similar sequencing depth per donor, which may not hold.

Trimming shortened V by 1 base and J by 0 bases, and 4 bases separated the two germline ends. Germline V gives CDR1 SGHTA, CDR2 FQGNSA. This CDR3 has 14 residues. Vbeta (60) and Jbeta (13) primers were used in the PCR. Sequencing was performed with immunoSEQ multiplex PCR; in TCRdb, only in-frame clones are kept and a portion is missing. Of roughly 100,000 clones listed, 78% are singletons. On this clone: Its matching antigen is unknown.

The V gene is TRBV7-2, the J gene TRBJ1-3; D gene uncertain. The sample comprised PBMCs. This receptor was obtained from a woman aged 40 to 55 in good health and CMV-seronegative. The CDR3 DNA reads TGTGCCAGCAGCTTAGATATCTCTGGAAACACCATATATTTT. It translates to CASSLDISGNTIYF.